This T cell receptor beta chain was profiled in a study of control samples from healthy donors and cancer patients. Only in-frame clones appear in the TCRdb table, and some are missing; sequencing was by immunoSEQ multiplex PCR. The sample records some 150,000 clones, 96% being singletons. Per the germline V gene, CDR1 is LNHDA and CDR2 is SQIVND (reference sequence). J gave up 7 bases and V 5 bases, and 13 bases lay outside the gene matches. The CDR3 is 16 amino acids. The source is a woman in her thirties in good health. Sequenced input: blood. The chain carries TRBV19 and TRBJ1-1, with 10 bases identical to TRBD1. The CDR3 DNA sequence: TGTGCCAGTAGTCTATTTGGGACAGGGGCAGATGATGAAGCTTTCTTT. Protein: CASSLFGTGADDEAFF.